Following are 10 T cell receptor beta chains from one sample sequenced in a study of cytomegalovirus exposure and HLA in healthy donors. Primers included in the PCR were 60 Vbeta and 13 Jbeta primers. Data came from immunoSEQ multiplex PCR; TCRdb stores just in-frame clones and leaves some out. Of more than 150,000 clones listed, over 65% were seen once; the top ten hold roughly 1.5%. The source material was PBMCs. These receptors came from a man younger than 35 in good health and CMV-seronegative.

J is TRBJ2-7 and V is TRBV9; TRBD2 matches 14 bases. Germline trimming cut 4 bases from V and 2 bases from J; bases unmatched to any gene: 5. Germline CDR1 reads SGDLS; CDR2 reads YYNGEE. This CDR3 is 16 amino acids long. CDR3 nucleotides: TGTGCCAGCAGCCTAAGGACTAGCGGGAGGACCTACGAGCAGTACTTC. Amino acids: CASSLRTSGRTYEQYF.

The gene calls are TRBV4-3 and TRBJ1-2, with 11 nucleotides matching TRBD1. Germline assignment: CDR1 LGHNA and CDR2 YSLEER. The CDR3 is 17 amino acids. After removal of 5 bases from V and 5 bases from J, the junction contained 13 bases not matched to a gene. Here the CDR3 reads CASSVEDRGQSGYGYTF. The CDR3 nucleotides are TGCGCCAGCAGCGTGGAGGACAGGGGGCAATCGGGTTATGGCTACACCTTC.

This clone has only one observation. V and J are TRBV4-1 and TRBJ2-1; 11 bases agree with TRBD2. In germline, CDR1 is MGHRA, CDR2 YSYEKL. CDR3 length equals 16 residues. V shed 4 bases and J 10 bases; nucleotides not matched to a gene: 12. CDR3: CASSLGPSGRKREQFF. The CDR3 DNA is TGCGCCAGCAGCCTGGGCCCTAGCGGGAGGAAAAGGGAGCAGTTCTTC.

The gene calls are TRBV2 and TRBJ2-5; 13 positions agree with TRBD2. CDR1 is SNHLY, CDR2 FYNNEI, per germline. With 7 bases clipped from V and 0 bases from J, the junction kept 11 bases outside the gene matches. The length of the CDR3 is 18 residues. For the CDR3, the DNA is TGTGCCAGCAATAGTCCCGGGACTAGCGGGGAGAACCAAGAGACCCAGTACTTC. Protein product: CASNSPGTSGENQETQYF. Supplemented by reference TRBV2 and TRBJ2-5, the full variable domain reads EPEVTQTPSHQVTQMGQEVILRCVPISNHLYFYWYRQILGQKVEFLVSFYNNEISEKSEIFDDQFSVERPDGSNFTLKIRSTKLEDSAMYFCASNSPGTSGENQETQYFGPGTRLLVL.

This clone has just one count. The chain couples TRBV27 to TRBJ2-2; D possibly corresponds to TRBD2 (5 bases). This CDR3 region has 15 residues. Germline CDR1 MNHEY, CDR2 SMNVEV (reference sequence). V lost 7 bases and J lost 6, with 18 bases in between. CDR3 coding DNA: TGTGCCAGCATCCTGAGTTTAGGGAGTGCCGGGGAGCTGTTTTTT. As protein: CASILSLGSAGELFF.

V gene TRBV6-1 combines with J gene TRBJ2-3; 7 bases align to TRBD1. Germline V gene data show CDR1 as MNHNS and CDR2 as SASEGT. V lost 7 bases, J lost 7 bases, and 8 bases stayed unmatched. The CDR3 length is 13 residues. The CDR3 here is CASTRDRGYTQYF. For the CDR3, the DNA is TGTGCCAGCACTAGGGACAGAGGGTATACGCAGTATTTT.

This clone was seen a few times. The genes are TRBV7-2 and TRBJ2-7, with D hard to call. The CDR3 totals 15 residues. CDR1 is SGHTA, CDR2 FQGNSA, per germline. V lost 0 bases and J 4 bases, leaving 13 bases between the germline ends. The CDR3 DNA sequence: TGTGCCAGCAGCTTAGCCGTAAGCAAATCGTACGAGCAGTACTTC. Its translation is CASSLAVSKSYEQYF.

V usage is TRBV29-1 and J usage is TRBJ2-5; D perhaps matches TRBD2 (6 bases). The J call may be incorrect, as the DNA end agrees better with TRBJ2-7. CDR1 and CDR2 (germline): SQVTM, ANQGSEA. There are 13 residues in the CDR3. CDR3 coding DNA: TGCAGCGTTGGACCGGGGGTGGGCTACGAGCAGTACTTC. Its translation: CSVGPGVGYEQYF.

This sequence joins TRBV12-5 and TRBJ2-7, with 11 bases fitting TRBD2. V shed 6 bases and J 2 bases; nucleotides not matched to a gene: 6. CDR1 is LGHNT and CDR2 is FRNRAP in the germline V gene. This CDR3 contains 15 residues. This CDR3 reads CASGYSGGATYEQYF. CDR3 coding DNA: TGTGCTAGTGGGTATAGCGGGGGGGCAACCTACGAGCAGTACTTC.

This chain joins TRBV6-5 and TRBJ1-1; a possible D gene is TRBD1 (5 bases). The CDR3 covers 10 residues. V was trimmed by 7 bases and J by 8 bases, leaving 8 bases between them. CDR1 MNHEY and CDR2 SVGAGI come from the germline V gene. The CDR3 region has the DNA TGTGCCAGCACCTACAGGGAAGCTTTCTTT. Translation: CASTYREAFF.